This T cell receptor (beta chain) was observed in a study of chemoradiotherapy in HPV16-positive cancers. Background on the study: Candidate HPV-specific T-cell clones and common TCR motifs came from functional assays in a couple of HPV16-positive patients. Study observations and caveats: In HPV16-positive patients, HPV-responsive T-cell expansion tracked better recurrence-free survival. Functional assays defining HPV-specific T cells used only a couple of HPV16-positive patients. Candidate HPV-specific clones and E7-related TCR motifs grew in tumor during treatment.

The V end was cut by 4 bases, the J end by 3 bases, with 4 bases between. CDR3 length equals 11 residues. Germline V gene sequence: CDR1 SGDLS, CDR2 YYNGEE. Assay used: immunoSEQ multiplex PCR; TCRdb lists only in-frame clones, some missing. The table lists approximately 9,200 clones, roughly 80% of them singletons, with over 30% in the top ten. Notes on this clone: Its matching antigen is unknown.

This TCR came from a human donor with HPV-associated anogenital cancer. The chain recombines TRBV9 with TRBJ1-2; D uncertain. Sequencing was performed on tumor tissue, taken from a patient who underwent chemoradiotherapy. The CDR3 DNA reads TGTGCCAGCAGCACCTACTATGGCTACACCTTC. Its translation is CASSTYYGYTF.